Listed below are T cell receptor beta chains from one sample, sequenced in a study of identifying expanded T cells in peripheral blood. TCRdb keeps only in-frame clones here, not all; method: immunoSEQ multiplex PCR. The repertoire consists of 95,000 to 100,000 clones, with 70% to 90% occurring once and the leading ten covering approximately 17%. Sequencing was done on a sample of blood. These receptors all stem from a person between 18 and 70 years old in good health. Both conserved end residues are part of each CDR3. The D gene is left open where the match is weak. Expanded clones are given a class, and other clones once, few, many or no size at all.

d_call j_call v_call clone_size cdr3_aa cdr3_nt
NA TRBJ2-7 TRBV6-6 few CASTVTAMSYEQYF TGTGCCAGCACGGTGACAGCTATGTCCTACGAGCAGTACTTC
NA TRBJ2-7 TRBV7-9 NA CASSLGGGAYEQYF TGTGCCAGCAGCTTAGGGGGCGGAGCCTACGAGCAGTACTTC
NA TRBJ2-5 TRBV4-1 few CASSRLGLTQETQYF TGCGCCAGCAGCCGGTTGGGACTCACACAAGAGACCCAGTACTTC
NA TRBJ2-1 TRBV5-6 NA CASSLELGEQFF TGTGCCAGCAGCTTGGAACTCGGTGAGCAGTTCTTC
TRBD1 TRBJ1-1 TRBV7-2 NA CASSLRQGQSEAFF TGTGCCAGCAGCTTAAGACAGGGGCAGAGTGAAGCTTTCTTT
TRBD1 TRBJ1-6 TRBV4-1 once CASSLQDRGPLPLHF TGCGCCAGCAGCCTCCAAGACAGGGGGCCCTTACCCCTCCACTTT
NA TRBJ2-7 TRBV4-1 NA CASSQVGRYYEQYF TGCGCCAGCAGCCAAGTGGGGCGGTACTACGAGCAGTACTTC
NA TRBJ2-2 TRBV7-9 NA CLTGVFLGPHTGELFF TGTTTAACCGGTGTGTTTTTAGGCCCTCATACCGGGGAGCTGTTTTTT
NA TRBJ2-6 TRBV6-6 NA CASTSRVYSGANVLTF TGTGCCAGCACCTCACGGGTCTATTCTGGGGCCAACGTCCTGACTTTC
NA TRBJ2-7 TRBV5-1 NA CASTSDAGIYEQYF TGCGCCAGCACCTCCGACGCAGGGATCTACGAGCAGTACTTC
NA TRBJ2-3 TRBV15 NA CATSRGWTDTQYF TGTGCCACCAGCAGAGGTTGGACAGATACGCAGTATTTT
TRBD2 TRBJ2-2 TRBV5-5 NA CASSLSGTSGGLRTGELFF TGTGCCAGCAGCTTATCGGGGACTAGCGGGGGACTACGCACCGGGGAGCTGTTTTTT
NA TRBJ1-6 TRBV6-4 NA CASYAFDSPLHF TGTGCCAGCTACGCTTTCGATTCACCCCTCCACTTT
NA TRBJ1-5 TRBV28 NA CASSSRQPQHF TGTGCCAGCAGTTCCCGACAGCCCCAGCATTTT
NA TRBJ2-1 TRBV19 NA CASTVGSGNEQFF TGTGCCAGTACGGTGGGAAGCGGGAATGAGCAGTTCTTC
TRBD1 TRBJ2-5 TRBV6-5 NA CASSPTWDREETQYF TGTGCCAGCAGCCCAACATGGGACAGAGAAGAGACCCAGTACTTC
NA TRBJ1-3 TRBV11-3 NA CASSPGLTVSGNTIYF TGTGCCAGCAGCCCTGGCTTAACAGTCTCTGGAAACACCATATATTTT
TRBD1 TRBJ1-2 TRBV28 NA CASTPPGTVSYGYTF TGTGCCAGCACCCCTCCCGGGACAGTTAGCTATGGCTACACCTTC
NA TRBJ2-7 TRBV7-8 NA CASSLAVGAYEQYF TGTGCCAGCAGCTTAGCGGTAGGAGCCTACGAGCAGTACTTC
NA TRBJ1-5 TRBV6-5 NA CASNTGPYSNQPQHF TGTGCCAGCAACACAGGGCCGTATAGCAATCAGCCCCAGCATTTT
NA TRBJ2-3 TRBV4-2 once CASSQGTGTDTQYF TGTGCCAGCAGCCAAGGAACAGGCACAGATACGCAGTATTTT
NA TRBJ2-2 TRBV4-3 few CASSQKTDYLNTGELFF TGCGCCAGCAGCCAAAAGACGGACTACCTGAACACCGGGGAGCTGTTTTTT
NA TRBJ2-7 TRBV6-1 once CATTQGGAQYF TGTGCCACCACCCAGGGGGGCGCGCAGTACTTC
NA TRBJ2-3 TRBV11-2 NA CASRPEALGQYF TGTGCCAGCAGGCCCGAGGCCCTTGGGCAGTATTTT
NA TRBJ1-2 TRBV6-6 NA CASSYGRGPNYGYTF TGTGCCAGCAGTTACGGTCGGGGACCTAACTATGGCTACACCTTC
TRBD2 TRBJ2-7 TRBV7-2 NA CASSLEEQRGSSYEQYF TGTGCCAGCAGCTTAGAGGAGCAGCGGGGGAGCTCCTACGAGCAGTACTTC